This record looks at one T cell receptor (beta chain) sequence and its context. Sequence at one end of the junction differs from germline and may be a read error. CDR3 length equals 14 residues. CDR1 DFQATT and CDR2 SNEGSKA come from the germline V gene (reference sequence). These data originate in a study of CD8+CD57+ T cells in acquired aplastic anemia. The wider study: DNA per sorted CD4+ or CD8+ sample ranged about 0.18 to 30 ug, averaging 3.2 ug.

Template material for TCR beta VDJ and CDR3 profiling consisted of genomic DNA. TCRdb passed the reads through MiXCR, listing each CDR3 protein once. Of 200,000 or so distinct CDR3 sequences in the sample, less than 65% were seen once. The TCR comes from a human donor with severe aplastic anemia or a healthy control (not recorded which). Sequencing used sorted CD4+, CD8+, or CD8+CD57+ T cells (not recorded which) from PBMCs. V and J are TRBV20-1 and TRBJ2-3, with 8 bases identical to TRBD2. CDR3 coding DNA: TGCAGTGCCCGAGCGGGGGCTCTCACAGATACGCAGTACTTT. Its translation is CSARAGALTDTQYF.